What follows is one T cell receptor (beta chain) and its context. This clone is a singleton in its sample. It has no known antigen specificity. Base qualities were left out, and no much larger clone turns up one base away. From the germline V gene, CDR1 is SNHLY and CDR2 is FYNNEI. V sheds 4 bases and J sheds 1 base, leaving 13 bases between their ends. The CDR3 has 16 amino acids, counting the end cysteine and phenylalanine. Only the CDR3 part of the read is kept: 48 bases, read in frame from the first base. The time point label for this specimen denotes: pre-reinfection, 55 to 20 weeks before reinfection detection. The sorted cells were sequenced directly ex vivo, without any in vitro expansion ahead of TCR sequencing. The donors were people who inject drugs and were enrolled in Canada's Montreal Acute Hepatitis C Cohort Study (HEPCO). As controls, total naive CD8 T cells were sorted as viable CD3+ CD8+ CD45RO- cells from a couple of donors at all three reinfection time points. Before sorting, cryopreserved peripheral blood mononuclear cells were thawed, and CD8 T cells were purified from the thawed cells. The MACS CD8+ T cell Isolation Kit was used to enrich CD8 T cells through negative selection. Cells were sorted on a BD FACSAria II sorter running FACSDiva software, and FlowJo was used to analyze the data.

The data are from a study of memory CD8 T cells in hepatitis C reinfection (TCRdb year 2017). A note on the overall study: Among the donors, three cleared two back-to-back HCV infections on their own, whereas two got rid of a primary infection but ended up chronically infected after reinfection. The study tracked the TCR beta repertoire of virus-specific CD8 T cells longitudinally across an HCV reinfection episode in five donors. Samples from before reinfection were taken anywhere from 55 to 20 weeks prior to reinfection being detected. Participants who had resolved a prior HCV infection were followed every 3 months in the reinfection study. Between about 2009 and 2013, five reinfection cases that had stored pre-reinfection samples were identified. A case counted as HCV reinfection when an HCV RNA test came back positive after two negative tests taken at least 60 days apart. Broader findings and caveats from the paper: Because only five or six donors were included, definitive conclusions about public clonotypes linked to secondary clearance were beyond the reach of the study.

The method behind the library was the immunoSEQ multiplex PCR assay. Genomic DNA was extracted from the sorted cells, and Adaptive Biotechnologies' automated high-throughput method was used to sequence the TCR beta V, D and J regions. A two-step, bias-controlled multiplex PCR was used to amplify CDR3 regions. An Illumina instrument was used to sequence the amplified TCR beta libraries. Turning to the authors' computational methods: Demultiplexed reads were processed to lower amplification and sequencing bias, and the IMGT database was used to assign CDR3 sequences to gene families. ImmunoSEQ software version 2.0 was used to analyze the repertoire data. Clonotype lists were filtered to remove out-of-frame sequences as well as sequences containing stop codons in the CDR3. Clonotypes with a frequency below 0.01% were excluded because such clonotypes corresponded to less than one cell. Richness was calculated by dividing observed richness by input cell number, and evenness was calculated by dividing Shannon entropy by log observed richness. Repertoire diversity and similarity between time points were quantified using Simpson diversity and Morisita-Horn overlap indices. Clonotypes were sorted into dominant (>1%), sub-dominant (0.5-0.99%), low abundance (0.1-0.49%) or lowest abundance (<0.1%) groups. A germline index was derived by subtracting total nucleotide additions from total CDR3 length and dividing the result by total CDR3 length. Sourced from immuneACCESS, this table was stored by TCRdb with only in-frame sequences that have V and J called. A share of the clones is absent; for the studies checked, an unresolved V gene accounts for under half, and the remainder has no known explanation. That table is the source of V, J and clone size, and D and trimming were worked out from the DNA. The sample table holds approximately 51,000 clones, of which just under 90% were seen once. The ten largest clones add up to about 1% of the sample.

The rearranged chain carries TRBV2 and TRBJ2-2, with no reliable assignment of the D segment. This TCR came from a man younger than 35 with hepatitis C virus infection. The sequenced sample consisted of naive CD8+ T cells sorted from blood. Sample cell subset or site, as interpreted from the label and publication: total naive CD8+CD45RO- T cells. CDR3 reads: CASSVTGGENTGELFF. The DNA sequence is as follows: TGTGCCAGCAGTGTAACTGGCGGCGAGAACACCGGGGAGCTGTTTTTT.